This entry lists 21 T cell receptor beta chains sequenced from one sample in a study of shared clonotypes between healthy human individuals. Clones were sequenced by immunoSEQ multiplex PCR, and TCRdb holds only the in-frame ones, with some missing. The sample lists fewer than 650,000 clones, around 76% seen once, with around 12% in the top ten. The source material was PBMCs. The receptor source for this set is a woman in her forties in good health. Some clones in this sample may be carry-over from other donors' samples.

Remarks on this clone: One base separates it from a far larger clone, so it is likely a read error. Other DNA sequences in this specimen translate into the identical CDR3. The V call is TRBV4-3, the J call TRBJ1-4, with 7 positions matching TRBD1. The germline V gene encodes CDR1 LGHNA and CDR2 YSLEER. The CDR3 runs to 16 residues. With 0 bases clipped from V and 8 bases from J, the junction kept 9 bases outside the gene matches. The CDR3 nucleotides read TGCGCCAGCAGCCAAGATCTTGGTACAGGGGCCGAAAAACTGTTTTTT. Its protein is CASSQDLGTGAEKLFF.

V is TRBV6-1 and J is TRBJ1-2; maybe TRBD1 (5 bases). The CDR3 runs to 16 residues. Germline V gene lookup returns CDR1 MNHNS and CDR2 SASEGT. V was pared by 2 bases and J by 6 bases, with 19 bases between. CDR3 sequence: CASSETGDGVVDGYTF. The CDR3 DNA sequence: TGTGCCAGCAGTGAAACCGGGGACGGAGTTGTGGATGGCTACACCTTC.

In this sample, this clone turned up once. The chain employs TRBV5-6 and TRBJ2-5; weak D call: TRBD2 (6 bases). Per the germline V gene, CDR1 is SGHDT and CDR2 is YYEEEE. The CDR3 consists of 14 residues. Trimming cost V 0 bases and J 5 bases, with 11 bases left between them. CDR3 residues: CASSLDARGETQYF. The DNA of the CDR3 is TGTGCCAGCAGCTTGGACGCGCGGGGTGAGACCCAGTACTTC.

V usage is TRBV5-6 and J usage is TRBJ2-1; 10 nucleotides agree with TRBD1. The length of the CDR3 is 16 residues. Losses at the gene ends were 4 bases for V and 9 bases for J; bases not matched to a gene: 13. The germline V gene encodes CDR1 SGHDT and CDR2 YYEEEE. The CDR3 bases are TGTGCCAGCAGCCCTCTCAGAGGACAGGGGGGTGTTGAGCAGTTCTTC. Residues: CASSPLRGQGGVEQFF.

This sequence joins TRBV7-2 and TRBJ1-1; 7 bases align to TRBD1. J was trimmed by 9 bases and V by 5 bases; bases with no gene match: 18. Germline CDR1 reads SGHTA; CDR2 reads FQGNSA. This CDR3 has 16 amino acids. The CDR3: CASSTRRGTATMKAFF. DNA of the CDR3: TGTGCCAGCAGCACTCGGAGGGGGACAGCGACAATGAAAGCTTTCTTT.

Here the CDR3 reads CASSLFGDEQFF. CDR3 in DNA: TGTGCCAGCAGCTTATTTGGGGATGAGCAGTTCTTC. The V gene is TRBV7-3, the J gene TRBJ2-1; D is ambiguous. The CDR3 runs 12 residues. The germline V gene has CDR1 SGHTA and CDR2 FQGTGA. The V end was cut by 2 bases, the J end by 8 bases, with 7 bases between.

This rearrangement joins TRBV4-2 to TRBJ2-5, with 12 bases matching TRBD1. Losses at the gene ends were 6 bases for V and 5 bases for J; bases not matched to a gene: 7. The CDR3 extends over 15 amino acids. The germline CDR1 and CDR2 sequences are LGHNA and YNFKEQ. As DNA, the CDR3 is TGTGCCAGCAGTGACGCCGGGACAGGGGGCGAGACCCAGTACTTC. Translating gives CASSDAGTGGETQYF.

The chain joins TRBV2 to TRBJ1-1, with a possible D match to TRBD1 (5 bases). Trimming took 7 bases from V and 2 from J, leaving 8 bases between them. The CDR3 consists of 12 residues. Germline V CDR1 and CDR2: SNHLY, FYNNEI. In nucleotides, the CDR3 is TGTGCCAGCATCAGGGCAAACACTGAAGCTTTCTTT. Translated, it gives CASIRANTEAFF.

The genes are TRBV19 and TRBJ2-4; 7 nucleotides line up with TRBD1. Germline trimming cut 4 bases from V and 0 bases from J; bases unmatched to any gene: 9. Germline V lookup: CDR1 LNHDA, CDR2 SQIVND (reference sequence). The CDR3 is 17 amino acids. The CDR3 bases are TGTGCCAGTAGTAGGGGACAGACCGTATTAGCCAAAAACATTCAGTACTTC. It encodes CASSRGQTVLAKNIQYF.

CDR3 protein: CASSYSGTRARYGYTF. CDR3 nucleotide sequence: TGTGCCAGCAGTTACTCGGGTACCAGGGCGAGGTATGGCTACACCTTC. V usage is TRBV6-7 and J usage is TRBJ1-2; D might be TRBD1 (5 bases). TRBV6-7 is labeled an ORF, and its function is uncertain. Trimming left V 0 bases short and J 5 bases short, with 16 bases between. This CDR3 is 16 amino acids long.

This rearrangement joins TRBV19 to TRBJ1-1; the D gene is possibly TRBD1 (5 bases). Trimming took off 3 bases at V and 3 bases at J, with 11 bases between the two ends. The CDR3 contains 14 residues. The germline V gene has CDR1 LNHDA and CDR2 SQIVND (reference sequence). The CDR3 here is CASSITGPYTEAFF. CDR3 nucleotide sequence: TGTGCCAGTAGTATTACAGGACCCTACACTGAAGCTTTCTTT.

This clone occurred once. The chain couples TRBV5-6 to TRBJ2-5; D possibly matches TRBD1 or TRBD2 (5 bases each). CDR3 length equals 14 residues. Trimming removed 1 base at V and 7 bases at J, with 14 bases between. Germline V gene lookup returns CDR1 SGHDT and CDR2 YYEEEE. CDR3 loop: CASSLLQAGVTQYF. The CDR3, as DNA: TGTGCCAGCAGCTTGCTACAGGCCGGGGTGACCCAGTACTTC. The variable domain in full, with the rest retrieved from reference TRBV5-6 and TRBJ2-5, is DAGVTQSPTHLIKTRGQQVTLRCSPKSGHDTVSWYQQALGQGPQFIFQYYEEEERQRGNFPDRFSGHQFPNYSSELNVNALLLGDSALYLCASSLLQAGVTQYFGPGTRLLVL.

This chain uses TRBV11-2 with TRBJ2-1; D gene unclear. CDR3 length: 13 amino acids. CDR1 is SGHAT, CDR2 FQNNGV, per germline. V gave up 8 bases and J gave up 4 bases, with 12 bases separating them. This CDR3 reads CASGRMAYNEQFF. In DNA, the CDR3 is TGTGCCAGCGGTAGGATGGCTTACAATGAGCAGTTCTTC.

The CDR3 bases are TGTGCCTGGGGGTTGGGCAGGGTTTTCCAAGAGACCCAGTACTTC. Its translation is CAWGLGRVFQETQYF. J is TRBJ2-5 and V is TRBV30; tentatively, D is TRBD1 (5 bases). V dropped 5 bases and J dropped 1 base, with 17 bases sitting between them. Germline-derived CDR1 and CDR2 are GTSNPN and SVGIG (reference sequence). CDR3 length equals 15 residues.

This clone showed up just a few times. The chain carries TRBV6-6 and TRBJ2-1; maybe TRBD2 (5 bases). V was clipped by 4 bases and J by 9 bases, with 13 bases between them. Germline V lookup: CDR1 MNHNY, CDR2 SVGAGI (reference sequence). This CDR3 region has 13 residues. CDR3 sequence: CASSSQLEGEQFF. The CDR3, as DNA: TGTGCCAGCAGTTCACAACTAGAGGGTGAGCAGTTCTTC.

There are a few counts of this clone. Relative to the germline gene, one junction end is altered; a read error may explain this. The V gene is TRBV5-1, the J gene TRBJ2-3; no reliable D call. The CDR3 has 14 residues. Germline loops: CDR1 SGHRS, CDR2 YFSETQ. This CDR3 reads CASSPIQPTDTRYF. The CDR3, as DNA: TGCGCCAGCAGCCCGATCCAACCAACAGATACGCGGTATTTT.

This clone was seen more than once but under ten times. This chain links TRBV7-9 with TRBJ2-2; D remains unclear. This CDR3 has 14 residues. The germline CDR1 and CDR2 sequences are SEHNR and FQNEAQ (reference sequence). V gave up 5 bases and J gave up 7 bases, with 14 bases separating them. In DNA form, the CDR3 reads TGTGCCAGCAGCAAACTTGCCGCCTACGGGGAGCTGTTTTTT. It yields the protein CASSKLAAYGELFF.

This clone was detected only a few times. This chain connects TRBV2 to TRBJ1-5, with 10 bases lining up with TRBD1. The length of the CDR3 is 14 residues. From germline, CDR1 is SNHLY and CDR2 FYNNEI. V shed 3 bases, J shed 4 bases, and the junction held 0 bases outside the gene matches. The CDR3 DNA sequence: TGTGCCAGCAGTGAGGGACAGGGGAATCAGCCCCAGCATTTT. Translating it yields CASSEGQGNQPQHF.

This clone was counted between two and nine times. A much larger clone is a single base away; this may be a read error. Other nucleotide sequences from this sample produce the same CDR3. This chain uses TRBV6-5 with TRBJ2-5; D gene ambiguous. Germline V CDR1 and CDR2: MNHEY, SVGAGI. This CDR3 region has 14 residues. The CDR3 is CTSSRRPLLETQYF. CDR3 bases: TGTACCAGCAGCCGACGGCCGCTTTTGGAGACCCAGTACTTC.

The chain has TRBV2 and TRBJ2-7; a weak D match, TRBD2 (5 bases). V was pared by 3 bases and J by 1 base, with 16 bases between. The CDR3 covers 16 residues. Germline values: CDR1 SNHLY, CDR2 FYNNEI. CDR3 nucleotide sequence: TGTGCCAGCAGTGAGGTCGGAGGAGCTTTATCCTACGAGCAGTACTTC. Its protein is CASSEVGGALSYEQYF.

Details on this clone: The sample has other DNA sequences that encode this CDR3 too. The CDR3 DNA sequence: TGTGCCAGCTCACCTGGGGGTGGCAATCAGCCCCAGCATTTT. Protein sequence: CASSPGGGNQPQHF. The genes are TRBV18 and TRBJ1-5, with D tentatively TRBD1 (5 bases). The CDR3 consists of 14 residues. The V gene lost 3 bases and the J gene lost 2 bases, with 8 bases spanning the gap. The germline V gene has CDR1 KGHSH and CDR2 LQKENI.